This T cell receptor beta chain was sequenced during a study of PD-1 blockade in classical Hodgkin lymphoma. Germline CDR1 MNHEY, CDR2 SMNVEV (reference sequence). The length of the CDR3 is 12 residues. Deletions cut 0 bases from V and 6 bases from J, with 3 bases between. Every one of the patients relapsed after autologous stem cell transplantation (brentuximab vedotin exposure was variable). Magnetic depletion of non-target cells from thawed PBMCs yielded purified CD8+ T cells. A word on this clone: Its specificity is not known.

TCRdb's copy holds only in-frame clones and misses some; the assay was immunoSEQ multiplex PCR. The sample contains about 27,000 clones, about 90% of which appear only once. Study results and caveats: The CD4+ diversity rise by C4D1 was clearest in complete responders.

This receptor was identified in a human donor with classical Hodgkin lymphoma. The chain employs TRBV27 and TRBJ2-1; D call uncertain. The specimen was CD8+ T cells from blood, collected at baseline. This CDR3 reads CASSLSPNEQFF. DNA for the CDR3: TGTGCCAGCAGTTTATCCCCCAATGAGCAGTTCTTC.